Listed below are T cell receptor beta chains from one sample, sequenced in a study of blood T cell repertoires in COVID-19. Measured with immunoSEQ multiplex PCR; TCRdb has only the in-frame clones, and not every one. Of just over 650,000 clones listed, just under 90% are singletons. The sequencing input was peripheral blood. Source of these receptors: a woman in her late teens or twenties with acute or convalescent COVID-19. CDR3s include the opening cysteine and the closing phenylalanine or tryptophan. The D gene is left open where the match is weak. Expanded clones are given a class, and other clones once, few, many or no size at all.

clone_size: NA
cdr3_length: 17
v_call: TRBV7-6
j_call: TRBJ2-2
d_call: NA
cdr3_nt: TGTGCCAGCAGCTTATTGGGGGGGGGCGCGTCCACCGGGGAGCTGTTTTTT
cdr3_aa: CASSLLGGGASTGELFF

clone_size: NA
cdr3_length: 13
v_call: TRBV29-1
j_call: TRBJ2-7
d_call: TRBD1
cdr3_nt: TGCAGCGTTGAAGTGGGACAGGGCTACGAGCAGTACTTC
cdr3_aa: CSVEVGQGYEQYF

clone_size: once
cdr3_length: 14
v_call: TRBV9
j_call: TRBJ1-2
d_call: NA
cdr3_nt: TGTGCCAGCAGCCCGTGGACGGACTCCTATGGCTACACCTTC
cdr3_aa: CASSPWTDSYGYTF

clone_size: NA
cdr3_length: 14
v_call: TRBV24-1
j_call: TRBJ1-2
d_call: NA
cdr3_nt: TGTGCCACCAGTGACATCGGGGTTTCGAATGGCTACACCTTC
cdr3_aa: CATSDIGVSNGYTF

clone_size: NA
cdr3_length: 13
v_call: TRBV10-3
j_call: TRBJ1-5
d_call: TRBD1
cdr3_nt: TGTGCCATCGGGACAGGTGATTATCAGCCCCAGCATTTT
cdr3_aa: CAIGTGDYQPQHF

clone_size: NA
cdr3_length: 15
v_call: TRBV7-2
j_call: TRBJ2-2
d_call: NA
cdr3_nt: TGTGCCAGCAGCTTCCAGGGGTCGTTCACCGGGGAGCTGTTTTTT
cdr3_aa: CASSFQGSFTGELFF

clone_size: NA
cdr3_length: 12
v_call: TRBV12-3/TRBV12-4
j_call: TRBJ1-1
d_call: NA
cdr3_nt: TGTGCCAGCACCCCAGAGGGGCGGGGGGCTTTCTTT
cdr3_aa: CASTPEGRGAFF

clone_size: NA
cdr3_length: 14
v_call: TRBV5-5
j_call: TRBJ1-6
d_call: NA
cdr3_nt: TGTGCCAGCAGCCCTGGAGACAGGAATTCACCCCTCCACTTT
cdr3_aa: CASSPGDRNSPLHF

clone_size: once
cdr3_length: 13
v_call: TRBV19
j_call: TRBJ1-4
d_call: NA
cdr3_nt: TGTGCCAGTAGTATCAGAGGTCGTGAAAAACTGTTTTTT
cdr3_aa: CASSIRGREKLFF

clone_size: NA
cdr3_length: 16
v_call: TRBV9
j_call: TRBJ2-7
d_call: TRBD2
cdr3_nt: TGTGCCAGCAGCTTCCCGCCGGGAGGGGGTTCCCAAGAGCAGTACTTC
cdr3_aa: CASSFPPGGGSQEQYF

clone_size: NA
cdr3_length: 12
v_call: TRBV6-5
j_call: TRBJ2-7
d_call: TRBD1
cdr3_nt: TGTGCCAGCAGCCAGGGGGCTGGTGAGCAGTACTTC
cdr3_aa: CASSQGAGEQYF

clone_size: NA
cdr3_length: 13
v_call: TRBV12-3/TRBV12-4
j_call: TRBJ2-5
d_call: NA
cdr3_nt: TGTGCCAGCTCAACAGGGGGGGGAGAGACCCAGTACTTC
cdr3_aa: CASSTGGGETQYF

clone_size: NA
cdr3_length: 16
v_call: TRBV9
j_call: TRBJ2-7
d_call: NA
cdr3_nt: TGTGCCAGCAGCGTAGAGCCTGGAGGGGGGGCCTACGAGCAGTACTTC
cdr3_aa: CASSVEPGGGAYEQYF

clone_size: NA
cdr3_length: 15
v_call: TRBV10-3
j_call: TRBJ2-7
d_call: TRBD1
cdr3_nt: TGTGCCATCAGTGAGTCAGCAGGACAGGGGCGAGAGCAGTACTTC
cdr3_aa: CAISESAGQGREQYF

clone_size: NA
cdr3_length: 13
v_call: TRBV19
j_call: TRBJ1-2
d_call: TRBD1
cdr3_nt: TGTGCCAGTAGTTTCGGACAGGGCGGTGGCTACACCTTC
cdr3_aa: CASSFGQGGGYTF

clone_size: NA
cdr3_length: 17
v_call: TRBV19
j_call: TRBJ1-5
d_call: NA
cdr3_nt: TGTGCCAGTAGTATTGGAGACAGCATCTATAGCAATCAGCCCCAGCATTTT
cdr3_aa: CASSIGDSIYSNQPQHF

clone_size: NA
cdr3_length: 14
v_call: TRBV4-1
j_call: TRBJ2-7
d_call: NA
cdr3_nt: TGCGCCAGCAGCCAAGTTGAGCCTTACTACGAGCAGTACTTC
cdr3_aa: CASSQVEPYYEQYF

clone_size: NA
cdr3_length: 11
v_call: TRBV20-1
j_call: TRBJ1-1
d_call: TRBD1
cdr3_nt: TGCAGTGGAGGGACAGACACTGAAGCTTTCTTT
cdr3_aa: CSGGTDTEAFF